Listed here are 2 T cell receptor beta chains from one sample, sequenced in a study of human T cells and chemical hapten exposure. The time point is: patch test 3, about 24 weeks after DPC sensitization. Regarding treatment: therapeutic diphenylcyclopropenone sensitization with weekly scalp DPC. In TCRdb, the RACE reads were re-called with MiXCR into one record per CDR3 protein. The sample includes more than 80,000 distinct CDR3 sequences, 11% of them seen just once. Source: whole blood, taken in connection with sensitization to the hapten diphenylcyclopropenone (DPC). These receptors were taken from a woman in her 50s with alopecia areata. Some clones in this sample may be carry-over from other donors' samples.

This rearrangement joins TRBV5-1 to TRBJ2-2, with 13 bases matching TRBD2. Germline V gene data show CDR1 as SGHRS and CDR2 as YFSETQ. The CDR3 has 16 residues. V shed 3 bases, J shed 5 bases, and the junction held 4 bases outside the gene matches. CDR3 nucleotides: TGCGCCAGCAGCTCACGGACTAGCGGGGGAACCGGGGAGCTGTTTTTT. Protein: CASSSRTSGGTGELFF.

The rearrangement uses TRBV29-1 and TRBJ2-1; 12 bases are a match to TRBD2. With V trimmed by 8 bases and J by 5 bases, 4 bases remained unmatched. Per germline, CDR1 SQVTM and CDR2 ANQGSEA. The CDR3 loop spans 13 amino acids. CDR3 loop: CSHGLAGNNEQFF. CDR3 DNA: TGCAGCCACGGACTAGCGGGGAACAATGAGCAGTTCTTC.